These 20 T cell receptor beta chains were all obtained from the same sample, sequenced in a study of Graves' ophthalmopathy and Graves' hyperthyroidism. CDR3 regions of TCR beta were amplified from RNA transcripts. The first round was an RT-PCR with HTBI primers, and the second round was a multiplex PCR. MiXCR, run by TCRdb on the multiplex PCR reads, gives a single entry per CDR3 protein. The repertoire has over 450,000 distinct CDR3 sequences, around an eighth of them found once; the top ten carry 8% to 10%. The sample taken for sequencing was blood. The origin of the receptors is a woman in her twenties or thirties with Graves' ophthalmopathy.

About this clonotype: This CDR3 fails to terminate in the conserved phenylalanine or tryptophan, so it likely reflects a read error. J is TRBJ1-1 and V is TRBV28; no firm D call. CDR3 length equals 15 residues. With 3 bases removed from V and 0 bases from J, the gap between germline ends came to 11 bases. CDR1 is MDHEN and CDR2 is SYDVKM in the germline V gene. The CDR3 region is CASSFFWAVNTEAFY. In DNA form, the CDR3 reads TGTGCCAGCAGTTTTTTTTGGGCTGTGAACACTGAAGCTTTCTAT.

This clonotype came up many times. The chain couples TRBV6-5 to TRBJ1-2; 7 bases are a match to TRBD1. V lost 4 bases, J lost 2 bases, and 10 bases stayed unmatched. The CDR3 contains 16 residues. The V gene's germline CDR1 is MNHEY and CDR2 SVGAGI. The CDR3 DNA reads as TGTGCCAGCAGTTTTATCGGGACAGCTGAAAACTATGGCTACACCTTC. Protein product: CASSFIGTAENYGYTF.

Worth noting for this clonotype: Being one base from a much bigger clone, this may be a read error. DNA of the CDR3: TGCGCCAGCAGCTTGGGGACGACCAAGCCCCTCCACTTT. It codes for CASSLGTTKPLHF. The rearrangement links TRBV5-1 to TRBJ1-6; no definite D call. CDR1 SGHRS and CDR2 YFSETQ come from the germline V gene. CDR3 length equals 13 residues. Trimming cost V 0 bases and J 13 bases, with 11 bases left between them.

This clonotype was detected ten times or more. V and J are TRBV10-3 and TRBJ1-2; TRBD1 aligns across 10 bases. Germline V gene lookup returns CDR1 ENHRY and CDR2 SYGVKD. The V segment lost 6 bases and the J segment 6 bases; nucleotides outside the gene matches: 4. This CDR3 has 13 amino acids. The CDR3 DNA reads TGTGCCATCAGCTTGGACAGGGGGGATGGCTACACCTTC. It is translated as CAISLDRGDGYTF.

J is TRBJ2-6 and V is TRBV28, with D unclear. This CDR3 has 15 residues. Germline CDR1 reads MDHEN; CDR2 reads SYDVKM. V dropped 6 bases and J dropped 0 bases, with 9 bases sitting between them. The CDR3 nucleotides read TGTGCCAGCAGCTTTAGTTACTCTGGGGCCAACGTCCTGACTTTC. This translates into CASSFSYSGANVLTF.

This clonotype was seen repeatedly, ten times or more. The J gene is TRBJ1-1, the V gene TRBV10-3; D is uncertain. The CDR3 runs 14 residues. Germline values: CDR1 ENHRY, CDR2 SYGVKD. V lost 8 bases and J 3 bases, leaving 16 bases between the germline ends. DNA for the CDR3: TGTGCCATCCGCCTGGCACATGGGGACACTGAAGCTTTCTTT. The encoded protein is CAIRLAHGDTEAFF.

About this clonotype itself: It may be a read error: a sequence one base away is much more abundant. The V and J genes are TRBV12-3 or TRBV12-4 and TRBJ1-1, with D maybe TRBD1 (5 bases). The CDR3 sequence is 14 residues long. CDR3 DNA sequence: TGTGCCAGCAGTTTTGGGTCCGGGGGTACTGAAGCTTGCTTT. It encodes CASSFGSGGTEACF.

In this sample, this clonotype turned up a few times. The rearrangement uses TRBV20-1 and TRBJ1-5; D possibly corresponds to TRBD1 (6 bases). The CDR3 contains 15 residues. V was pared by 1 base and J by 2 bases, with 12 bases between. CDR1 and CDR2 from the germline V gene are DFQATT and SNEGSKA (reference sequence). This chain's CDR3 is CSARVLGAGNQPQHF. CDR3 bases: TGCAGTGCTAGAGTGTTGGGGGCGGGCAATCAGCCCCAGCATTTT.

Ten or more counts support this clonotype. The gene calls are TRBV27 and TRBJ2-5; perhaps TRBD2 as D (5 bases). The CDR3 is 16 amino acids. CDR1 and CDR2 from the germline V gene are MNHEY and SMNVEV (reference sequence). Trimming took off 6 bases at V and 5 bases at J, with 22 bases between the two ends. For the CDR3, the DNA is TGTGCCAGCAGCTCCCACGTGGTGGGGAGAAGGGAGACCCAGTACTTC. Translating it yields CASSSHVVGRRETQYF.

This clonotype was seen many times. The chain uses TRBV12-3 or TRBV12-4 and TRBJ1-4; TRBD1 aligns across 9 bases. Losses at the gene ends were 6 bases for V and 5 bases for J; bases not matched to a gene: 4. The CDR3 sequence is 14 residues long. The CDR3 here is CASSLTGGNEKLFF. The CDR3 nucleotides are TGTGCCAGCAGCCTGACAGGGGGGAATGAAAAACTGTTTTTT.

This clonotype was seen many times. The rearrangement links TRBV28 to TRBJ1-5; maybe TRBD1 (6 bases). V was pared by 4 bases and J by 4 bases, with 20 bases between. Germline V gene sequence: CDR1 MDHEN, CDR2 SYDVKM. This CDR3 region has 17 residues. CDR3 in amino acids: CASSYRNWGQQNQPQHF. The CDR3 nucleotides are TGTGCCAGCAGTTATCGTAATTGGGGACAACAAAATCAGCCCCAGCATTTT.

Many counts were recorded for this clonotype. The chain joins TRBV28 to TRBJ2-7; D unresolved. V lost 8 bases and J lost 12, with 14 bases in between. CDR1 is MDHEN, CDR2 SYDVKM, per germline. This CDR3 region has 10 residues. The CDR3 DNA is TGTGCCAGCGGGCATGCATATCTGTACTTC. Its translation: CASGHAYLYF.

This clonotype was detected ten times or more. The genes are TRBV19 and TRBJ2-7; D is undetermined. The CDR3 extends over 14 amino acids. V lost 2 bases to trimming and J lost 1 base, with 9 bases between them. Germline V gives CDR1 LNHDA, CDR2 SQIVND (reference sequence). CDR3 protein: CASSIRLDSYEQYF. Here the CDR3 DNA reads TGTGCCAGTAGTATAAGGCTTGATTCCTACGAGCAGTACTTC.

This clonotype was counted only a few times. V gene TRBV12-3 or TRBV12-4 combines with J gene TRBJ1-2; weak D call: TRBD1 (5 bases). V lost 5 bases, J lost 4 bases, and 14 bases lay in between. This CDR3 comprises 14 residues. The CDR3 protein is CASSRAGPAYGYTF. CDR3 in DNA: TGTGCCAGCAGTCGAGCGGGACCTGCCTATGGCTACACCTTC.

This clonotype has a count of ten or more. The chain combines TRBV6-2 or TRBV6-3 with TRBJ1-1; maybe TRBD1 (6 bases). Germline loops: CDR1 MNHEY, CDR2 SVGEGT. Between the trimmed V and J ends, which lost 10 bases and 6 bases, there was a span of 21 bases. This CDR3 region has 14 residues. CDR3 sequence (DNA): TGTGCCATTGCACAGGGTAATGGGAAGCCTGAAGCTTTCTTT. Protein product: CAIAQGNGKPEAFF.

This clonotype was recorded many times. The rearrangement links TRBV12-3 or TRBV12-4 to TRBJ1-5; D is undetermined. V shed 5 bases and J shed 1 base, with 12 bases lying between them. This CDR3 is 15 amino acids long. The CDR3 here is CASSPGRQSNQPQHF. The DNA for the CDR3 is TGTGCCAGCAGTCCAGGACGGCAAAGCAATCAGCCCCAGCATTTT.

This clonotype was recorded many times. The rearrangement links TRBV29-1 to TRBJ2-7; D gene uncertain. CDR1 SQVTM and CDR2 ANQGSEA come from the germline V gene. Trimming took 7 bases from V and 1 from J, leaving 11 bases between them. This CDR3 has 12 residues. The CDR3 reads CSATTVSYEQYF. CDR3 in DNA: TGCAGCGCAACGACTGTATCCTACGAGCAGTACTTC.

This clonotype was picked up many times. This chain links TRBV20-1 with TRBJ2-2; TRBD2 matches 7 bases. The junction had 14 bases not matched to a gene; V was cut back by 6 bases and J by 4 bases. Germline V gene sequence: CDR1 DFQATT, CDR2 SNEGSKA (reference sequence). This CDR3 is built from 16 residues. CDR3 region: CSANGPTGGITGELFF. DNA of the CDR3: TGCAGTGCCAATGGACCTACGGGGGGAATCACCGGGGAGCTGTTTTTT.

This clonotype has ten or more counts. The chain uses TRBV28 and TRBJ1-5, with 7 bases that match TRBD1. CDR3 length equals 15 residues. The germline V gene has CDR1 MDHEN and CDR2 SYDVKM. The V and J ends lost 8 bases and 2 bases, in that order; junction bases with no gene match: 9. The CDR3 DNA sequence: TGTGCCAGCCGACAGGGTATTTCTGGCAATCAGCCCCAGCATTTT. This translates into CASRQGISGNQPQHF.

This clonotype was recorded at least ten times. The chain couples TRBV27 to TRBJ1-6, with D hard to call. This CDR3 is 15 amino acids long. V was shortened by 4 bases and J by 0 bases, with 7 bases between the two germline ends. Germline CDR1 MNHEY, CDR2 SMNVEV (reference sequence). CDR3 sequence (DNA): TGTGCCAGCAGTTCCGATAGCTCCTATAATTCACCCCTCCACTTT. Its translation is CASSSDSSYNSPLHF.